Listed below are T cell receptor beta chains from one sample, sequenced in a study of neurological immune-mediated disorders. MiXCR was run by TCRdb on the 5' RACE reads, yielding one entry per CDR3 protein. Of approximately 50,000 distinct CDR3 sequences listed, approximately 3.9% are singletons. Sequenced: PBMCs. The origin of the receptors is a man younger than 45 with multiple sclerosis. CDR3s include the opening cysteine and the closing phenylalanine or tryptophan. The D gene is left open where the match is weak. Expanded clones get a size class; other rows say once, few or many, or leave the size out.

v_gene,abundance,d_gene,j_gene,CDR3aa,CDR3nt
TRBV5-6,many,TRBD2,TRBJ2-1,CASRIQAGGGSYNEQFF,TGTGCCAGCCGAATCCAAGCGGGAGGCGGCTCCTACAATGAGCAGTTCTTC
TRBV20-1,many,TRBD2,TRBJ2-7,CSARSATSGNAAYEQYF,TGCAGTGCTAGATCGGCGACTAGCGGGAACGCCGCCTACGAGCAGTACTTC
TRBV12-3/TRBV12-4,few,NA,TRBJ2-2,CASRTSGELFF,TGTGCCAGCAGGACATCCGGGGAGCTGTTTTTT
TRBV20-1,many,TRBD1,TRBJ2-2,CSAFSTGTHGSAGELFF,TGCAGTGCGTTCTCGACAGGGACCCACGGCTCTGCCGGGGAGCTGTTTTTT
TRBV5-1,many,NA,TRBJ1-2,CASSFGTSVGYTF,TGCGCCAGCAGCTTCGGGACATCTGTGGGCTACACCTTC
TRBV7-9,many,NA,TRBJ1-1,CASSLGSGEAFF,TGTGCCAGCAGCTTAGGTTCAGGCGAAGCTTTCTTT
TRBV14,NA,NA,TRBJ1-4,CASSSRTWEKLFF,TGTGCCAGCAGCAGTCGGACCTGGGAAAAACTGTTTTTT
TRBV18,many,NA,TRBJ2-1,CASSTGQSYNEQFF,TGTGCCAGCTCAACCGGACAATCCTACAATGAGCAGTTCTTC
TRBV12-3/TRBV12-4,NA,NA,TRBJ1-5,CASSFQGELNNQPQHF,TGTGCCAGCAGTTTTCAAGGGGAGTTGAACAATCAGCCCCAGCATTTT
TRBV7-2,many,TRBD1,TRBJ1-1,CASSNSGGHTEAFF,TGTGCCAGCAGCAACTCAGGGGGGCACACTGAAGCTTTCTTT
TRBV6-5,many,TRBD1,TRBJ1-1,CASSADRGATEAFF,TGTGCCAGCAGTGCCGACAGGGGTGCCACTGAAGCTTTCTTT
TRBV4-2,many,TRBD1,TRBJ2-7,CASSQSRGQGGYEQYF,TGTGCCAGCAGCCAAAGCCGCGGACAGGGGGGGTACGAGCAGTACTTC
TRBV12-3/TRBV12-4,NA,TRBD1,TRBJ2-5,CASRGTGGETQYF,TGTGCCAGCAGGGGGACAGGGGGGGAGACCCAGTACTTC